One T cell receptor beta chain is described in this entry. A single base separates this from a much larger clone, so it may be a read error. The record originates from a study of T-cell reconstitution after alpha-beta-depleted transplantation in children. Unique molecular identifiers were incorporated when the TCRbeta library was constructed. TCRdb used MiXCR to reprocess the PCR reads, holding one entry per CDR3 protein. The repertoire consists of around 600,000 distinct CDR3 sequences, with approximately 10% occurring once and the leading ten covering roughly 4%. This TCR was recovered from a human donor who donated a stem cell graft to a child with acute myeloid leukemia. The starting material was PBMCs from the stem cell graft donor, obtained from the stem cell graft.

This CDR3 reads CASTPTDTQYF. For the CDR3, the DNA is TGTGCCAGCACCCCCACAGATACGCAGTATTTT. The chain links TRBV7-9 to TRBJ2-3; D is unresolved. CDR3 size: 11 residues. Looked up from germline, CDR1 is SEHNR and CDR2 is FQNEAQ (reference sequence). The V end lost 7 bases, the J end lost 2 bases, and 4 bases lay between the germline ends.